Sequencing of this T cell receptor beta chain was carried out in a study of PD-1 blockade in classical Hodgkin lymphoma (dated by TCRdb to 2018 to 2021). In terms of the full investigation: To define a peripheral blood immune signature of response to PD-1 blockade in classical Hodgkin lymphoma, the study combined TCR beta sequencing with CyTOF.

The paper as a whole reports these results and caveats: The study was restricted to a single clinical trial cohort, and the causes of repertoire differences, possibly disease activity or prior therapy, were left undefined. Baseline TCR diversity was reported to be lower in newly diagnosed patients than in healthy donors, and even lower in relapsed/refractory patients. Lower diversity was seen in patients whose nivolumab began less than 1 year after ASCT, and these patients were left out of later analyses so that immune reconstitution would not confound the results. By C4D1, a significant rise was seen in CD4+ TCR diversity but not in CD8+ TCR diversity (p=0.0027 vs p=0.16), and the rise was most apparent among complete responders (p=0.02). Trial patients achieving complete response had baseline diversity similar to newly diagnosed patients, whereas partial responders and progressors had significantly lower diversity.

Trimming takes 5 bases from V and 4 bases from J, and the germline ends sit 20 bases apart. Per the germline V gene (reference sequence), SEHNR is the CDR1 and FQNEAQ is the CDR2. Measured from the cysteine to the phenylalanine, the CDR3 is 16 residues long. Just CDR3 DNA is preserved here, 48 bases in frame from base 1. Genomic DNA was extracted with the Qiagen DNeasy kit from unsorted PBMCs and from negatively selected CD4+ and CD8+ fractions. TCR beta CDR3 regions were amplified by immunoSEQ multiplex PCR using primers annealing to V and J segments. Amplification bias was minimized using a synthetic immune receptor repertoire, and residual bias was removed computationally after sequencing. In the authors' own workflow: Repertoire diversity was quantified as the Shannon entropy index using custom Python scripts. Unsorted, CD4+ and CD8+ repertoires were examined separately, except in combined analyses, for which CD4+ and CD8+ sequences were merged in silico. Clonal expansion was defined as a frequency increase of at least 2-fold after treatment compared with C1D1, and clones undetected at baseline were assigned a pseudocount of 0.5. Singleton clones were defined as clones with 0 or 1 copy at C1D1, and non-singleton clones were defined as clones with 2 or more copies. Clones expanded in unsorted samples were annotated as CD4+, CD8+ or unknown by matching protein sequences in sorted samples from the same patient. Wilcoxon tests on paired samples were used to test diversity changes from C1D1 to C4D1. Not all clones reach the TCRdb copy of this immuneACCESS table, which keeps in-frame sequences only. Checked studies attribute under half of the gap to unresolved V genes and leave the rest unexplained. Clone size and V and J calls were adopted from that table, with D and trimming inferred from the DNA. The sample table contains more than 10,000 clones; only one count was recorded for about 85% of them. Just over 35% of the sample lies in the top ten.

In light of the paper, this sample's time point label describes: cycle 4 day 1 (C4D1), after five to seven weeks of nivolumab. Every trial patient had relapsed after autologous stem cell transplantation, and cohorts A, B and C differed in prior brentuximab vedotin exposure. A Miltenyi CD8+ T cell isolation kit was used for magnetic negative selection to purify CD8+ T cells from thawed PBMCs. The trial cohort comprised some 60 patients with relapsed/refractory classical Hodgkin lymphoma whose best overall responses were complete response, partial response or progressive disease. Nivolumab dosing was 3 mg/kg intravenously every 2 weeks, continuing until either disease progression or unacceptable toxicity. Trial patients were treated with single-agent nivolumab in the multi-cohort phase II CheckMate 205 trial. An independent review committee assessed best overall response by applying the 2007 International Working Group response criteria. Trial PBMCs were obtained immediately prior to nivolumab initiation (C1D1) and on therapy at cycle 2 day 1 and cycle 4 day 1. After peripheral blood was drawn into 8 mL Vacutainer Cell Preparation Tubes, PBMCs were isolated by centrifugation and then cryopreserved. Purified CD4+ and CD8+ fractions were generated only in cases for which an additional PBMC sample was available. Magnetically labelled cells were depleted on LS columns in a quadroMACS separator, and the flow-through was collected as the purified fraction.

Worth noting for this clone: What antigen it recognizes has not been identified. Nothing much larger sits one base from this clone, and base qualities are not available.

This material consisted of CD8+ T cells from blood, taken before the fourth cycle of nivolumab. The receptor was isolated from a human donor with classical Hodgkin lymphoma. The donor label of this sample is uncertain. This sequence uses TRBV7-9 and TRBJ1-2; possibly the D gene is TRBD1, per 6 matching bases. Here the CDR3 is given as CASSPDRTDPGYGYTF. The sequenced DNA is TGTGCCAGCAGCCCCGACAGGACGGACCCGGGCTATGGCTACACCTTC. The CDR3, completed at both ends by the reference TRBV7-9 and TRBJ1-2 genes, gives the full variable domain DTGVSQNPRHKITKRGQNVTFRCDPISEHNRLYWYRQTLGQGPEFLTYFQNEAQLEKSRLLSDRFSAERPKGSFSTLEIQRTEQGDSAMYLCASSPDRTDPGYGYTFGSGTRLTVV.